The entry below gives a single T cell receptor beta chain sequence along with its context. Only a few counts were recorded for this clonotype. Its antigen is currently not known. There are no base qualities to consult, and no much larger clone falls within one base. These data originate in a study of T-cell memory formation after mild COVID-19 (dated by TCRdb to the early 2020s). Regarding the study in general: Most TCR sequence clusters were specific to one of the two donors. T-cell clones expanding and contracting after mild COVID-19 in a couple of donors were tracked by longitudinal TCRalpha and TCRbeta repertoire sequencing. Two young, previously healthy adult volunteers, one female and one male, were included in the cohort.

Broader findings and caveats from the paper: Balanced CD4/CD8 phenotypes were observed for clones contracting from day 15 to 85, whereas a bias towards CD4+ was observed for a second wave of clones expanding from day 15 to 37. SARS-CoV-2 specificity of the second-wave clones peaking on day 37 was not confirmed. The study covered only a couple of mild cases, and larger cohorts including severe cases with pre-infection samples were considered necessary. Contracting CD4+ clones turned up mainly in the CM and EM memory subsets, whereas EMRA was where CD8+ clones were enriched. Some responding clones were detected in pre-infection memory, which suggested that pre-existing cross-reactive memory T cells had joined the SARS-CoV-2 response.

The sequencing machine was an Illumina NovaSeq 6000. Using 5'RACE with constant-segment primers, TCRalpha and TCRbeta cDNA libraries were constructed, with sample barcodes and unique molecular identifiers added in the process. Trizol reagent was used to extract RNA from every sample. Libraries were amplified in two PCR steps, with a second sample barcode and Illumina TruSeq adapters added in the second step. The libraries were sequenced on an Illumina NovaSeq using 2 x 150 bp paired-end reads. The authors' pipeline ran thus. Demultiplexing of reads and collapsing into UMI-guided consensus sequences were performed with migec v1.2.7. Using mixcr v2.1.11, the UMI consensuses were aligned to TRA and TRB V and J templates and assembled into clonotypes. A clonotype was counted as expanded or contracted only if both edgeR and NoisET called the change significant, with noise models trained on biological replicates. For edgeR calls, the cutoffs were a false discovery rate-adjusted p below 0.01 and a log2 fold-change threshold of 1. As an exploratory analysis of dynamics, max-normalized trajectories of the 1000 most abundant clonotypes were examined by PCA with hierarchical clustering. Separately sequenced CD4+ and CD8+ repertoires were used to assign a CD4 or CD8 phenotype to each responding clone. TCRdb cleaned the public reads at Q25 with fastp, built clones with MiXCR and kept in-frame beta chains. Entries that share a CDR3 protein sequence are merged under the most common genes and DNA. It is TCRdb's table, rather than the study itself, that gives the V and J calls and clone size. For this sample there are roughly 86,000 distinct CDR3 sequences; about 13% appear just once. The ten largest account for about 26% of the sample.

The germline V gene encodes CDR1 SGHRS and CDR2 YFSETQ. V loses 4 bases at its end and J loses 3 bases; junction bases beyond the gene matches: 10. From cysteine to phenylalanine, the CDR3 is 15 amino acids long. This entry keeps only the CDR3 DNA: 45 bases, framed from base 1. Ficoll-Paque density gradient centrifugation was used to isolate PBMCs. The sequenced material came from PBMCs or a T cell subset sorted from them (not recorded which). The rearranged segments are TRBV5-1 and TRBJ2-7; TRBD2 lines up with 7 middle nucleotides. The clonotype comes from an adult woman who had mild COVID-19 (a few samples of this study predate the infection). The sample titles of this study are shuffled in the database, so cell type and time point are left out; the donor was told from shared clones. The DNA sequence follows: TGCGCCAGCAGCGTCGGAGCGGGAACACACTACGAGCAGTACTTC. Translated, it gives CASSVGAGTHYEQYF.